This T cell receptor beta chain was recovered during a study of T cells after yellow fever vaccination. About the research overall: Preparation of fractions with low cell numbers was performed using SMART-Seq v4 Ultra Low Input.

There are many counts of this clonotype. Antigen: not known. The study's findings and limits: The secondary T-cell response peaked on day 5, not day 15, but was weaker.

From the 5' RACE reads, TCRdb called clonotypes with MiXCR, one entry per CDR3 protein. The top ten hold roughly 39% of the sample, which has 95,000 to 100,000 distinct CDR3 sequences, under 7% seen once. The CDR3 contains 14 residues. Germline loops: CDR1 SGHTA, CDR2 FQGNSA. Trimming removed 1 base from V and 9 bases from J, with 13 bases in between. The origin of this receptor is a young man who received the YFV17D yellow fever vaccine. The sequenced sample was CD8+ T cells sorted from PBMCs, obtained 10 days after the yellow fever booster vaccination. The chain uses TRBV7-2 and TRBJ2-1; no firm D call. CDR3 loop: CASSLEALPVEQFF. Written as DNA, the CDR3 is TGTGCCAGCAGCTTAGAGGCACTCCCAGTTGAGCAGTTCTTC. The whole variable domain, remainder taken from reference TRBV7-2 and TRBJ2-1, is GAGVSQSPSNKVTEKGKDVELRCDPISGHTALYWYRQSLGQGLEFLIYFQGNSAPDKSGLPSDRFSAERTGGSVSTLTIQRTQQEDSAVYLCASSLEALPVEQFFGPGTRLTVL.